The 13 T cell receptor beta chains below all came from one sample that was sequenced in a study of response to subunit inactivated influenza vaccine. Using its own MiXCR run on the RT-PCR reads, TCRdb lists one record per CDR3 protein. The sample carries 500,000 to 550,000 distinct CDR3 sequences, 6.5% to 8% recorded once. The sequenced sample was PBMCs from blood, obtained approximately 25 months after vaccination. These receptor sequences come from a man aged 50-75 years who received an inactivated influenza vaccine.

The V call is TRBV6-2 or TRBV6-3, the J call TRBJ1-1; 8 bases fit TRBD1. V lost 8 bases, J lost 5 bases, and 7 bases stayed unmatched. Per the germline V gene, CDR1 is MNHEY and CDR2 is SVGEGT. The CDR3 extends over 13 amino acids. CDR3: CASFGQGRTEAFF. CDR3 nucleotide sequence: TGTGCCAGCTTCGGACAGGGTCGAACTGAAGCTTTCTTT.

This rearrangement joins TRBV6-1 to TRBJ2-7; D uncertain. The CDR3 has 14 residues. In germline, CDR1 is MNHNS, CDR2 SASEGT. Trimming left V 9 bases short and J 2 bases short, with 17 bases between. This chain's CDR3 is CASRPEKGTYEQYF. CDR3 sequence (DNA): TGTGCCAGTAGACCCGAAAAGGGTACCTACGAGCAGTACTTC.

In its sample, this clonotype was seen a few times. For the CDR3, the DNA is TGTGCCACGAGGACAGGGGACGAGCAGTACTTC. It codes for CATRTGDEQYF. This chain connects TRBV10-3 to TRBJ2-7; TRBD1 matches at 9 bases. J gave up 5 bases and V 10 bases, and 3 bases lay outside the gene matches. The CDR3 is 11 residues long. Germline loops: CDR1 ENHRY, CDR2 SYGVKD.

There are many counts of this clonotype. The chain links TRBV6-1 to TRBJ2-4; D not resolved. The CDR3 totals 15 residues. The V gene's germline CDR1 is MNHNS and CDR2 SASEGT. The ends were cut back, 5 bases at V and 0 bases at J, with 11 bases in the middle. CDR3 region: CASSTDGLAKNIQYF. As DNA, the CDR3 is TGTGCCAGCAGTACGGACGGGTTAGCCAAAAACATTCAGTACTTC.

There are many counts of this clonotype. The rearrangement links TRBV5-6 to TRBJ2-7; unclear D gene. Germline V gene sequence: CDR1 SGHDT, CDR2 YYEEEE. CDR3 length equals 13 residues. V was cut by 0 bases and J by 6 bases, with 10 bases left in between. The DNA of the CDR3 is TGTGCCAGCAGCTTGGTATACAGTTCCGAGCAGTACTTC. Amino acids: CASSLVYSSEQYF. The full variable domain, rest sourced from reference TRBV5-6 and TRBJ2-7, is DAGVTQSPTHLIKTRGQQVTLRCSPKSGHDTVSWYQQALGQGPQFIFQYYEEEERQRGNFPDRFSGHQFPNYSSELNVNALLLGDSALYLCASSLVYSSEQYFGPGTRLTVT.

This clonotype appeared a few times. The genes are TRBV20-1 and TRBJ1-1, with D hard to call. Germline V CDR1 and CDR2: DFQATT, SNEGSKA (reference sequence). Trimming shortened V by 0 bases and J by 5 bases, and 10 bases separated the two germline ends. There are 13 residues in the CDR3. Written as DNA, the CDR3 is TGCAGTGCTAGAGATTTAGGCGGGACTGAAGCTTTCTTT. Translation: CSARDLGGTEAFF.

This clonotype appeared a few times. This rearrangement joins TRBV7-2 to TRBJ1-3; 7 bases are shared with TRBD1. With V trimmed by 5 bases and J by 0 bases, 7 bases remained unmatched. The CDR3 contains 16 residues. Per germline, CDR1 SGHTA and CDR2 FQGNSA. CDR3 sequence reads: CASSTRQGSSGNTIYF. DNA of the CDR3: TGTGCCAGCAGCACACGACAGGGTAGCTCTGGAAACACCATATATTTT.

The chain combines TRBV18 with TRBJ2-1; D unclear. The germline V gene has CDR1 KGHSH and CDR2 LQKENI. V was pared by 6 bases and J by 6 bases, with 6 bases between. CDR3 length equals 11 residues. CDR3 region: CASSPINEQFF. DNA for the CDR3: TGTGCCAGCTCGCCTATCAATGAGCAGTTCTTC.

This clonotype was seen ten or more times. The chain couples TRBV6-1 to TRBJ2-2; the match to TRBD2 covers 8 bases. This CDR3 has 14 amino acids. Germline lookup yields CDR1 MNHNS and CDR2 SASEGT. The junction had 5 bases not matched to a gene; V was cut back by 7 bases and J by 4 bases. As DNA, the CDR3 is TGTGCCAGCAATAGCGGGACTGCCACCGGGGAGCTGTTTTTT. This gives the protein CASNSGTATGELFF.

This clonotype was seen only a few times. The chain recombines TRBV15 with TRBJ2-1; 14 nucleotides match TRBD2. Germline V gene lookup returns CDR1 LNHNV and CDR2 YYDKDF (reference sequence). This CDR3 comprises 14 residues. After removal of 1 base from V and 15 bases from J, the junction contained 5 bases not matched to a gene. CDR3 DNA sequence: TGTGCCACCAGCAGAGGGACTAGCGGGAGGCTGGGGTTCTTC. Its protein is CATSRGTSGRLGFF.

This chain joins TRBV6-2 or TRBV6-3 and TRBJ2-3; perhaps TRBD2 as D (6 bases). The V end lost 0 bases, the J end lost 4 bases, and 14 bases lay between the germline ends. The CDR3 totals 16 residues. The V gene's germline CDR1 is MNHEY and CDR2 SVGEGT. The CDR3 is CASSYSALAPADTQYF. DNA for the CDR3: TGTGCCAGCAGTTACTCAGCCCTAGCGCCCGCAGATACGCAGTATTTT.

This clonotype was picked up many times. The chain couples TRBV4-3 to TRBJ2-3, with D unresolved. CDR1 and CDR2 (germline): LGHNA, YSLEER. There are 14 residues in the CDR3. The V end lost 1 base, the J end lost 0 bases, and 5 bases lay between the germline ends. The CDR3 sequence: CASSQVRSTDTQYF. CDR3 nucleotide sequence: TGCGCCAGCAGCCAAGTACGAAGCACAGATACGCAGTATTTT.

This clonotype was observed at least ten times. V usage is TRBV4-2 and J usage is TRBJ2-7; no firm D call. This CDR3 spans 13 amino acids. V lost 0 bases and J lost 2, with 5 bases in between. CDR1 LGHNA and CDR2 YNFKEQ come from the germline V gene. CDR3 residues: CASSQDGAYEQYF. CDR3 coding DNA: TGTGCCAGCAGCCAAGATGGGGCCTACGAGCAGTACTTC.